This T cell receptor beta chain was sequenced during a study of T cell responses to AZD1222 COVID-19 vaccine. General study results and limits: The span of vaccine-associated CD4 TCRs extended across spike, with dominance at 160-218 and 743-854.

There are 13 residues in the CDR3. V lost 6 bases, J lost 6 bases, and 14 bases lay in between. The germline V gene has CDR1 PRHDT and CDR2 FYEKMQ (reference sequence). Clones were read by immunoSEQ multiplex PCR, and TCRdb kept only the in-frame ones, dropping some. The sample yields approximately 130,000 clones, about 92% seen once. For this clone: Its specificity is not known.

The V call is TRBV13, the J call TRBJ1-2; a weak D match, TRBD1 (6 bases). The source is an adult in good health. The sample in question was peripheral blood, obtained on day 0 of AZD1222 vaccination. The CDR3 nucleotides read TGTGCCAGCAGTGTCGACAGGTTAGATGGCTACACCTTC. Translating it yields CASSVDRLDGYTF. Using reference TRBV13 and TRBJ1-2 for the parts outside the CDR3, the full variable domain is AAGVIQSPRHLIKEKRETATLKCYPIPRHDTVYWYQQGPGQDPQFLISFYEKMQSDKGSIPDRFSAQQFSDYHSELNMSSLELGDSALYFCASSVDRLDGYTFGSGTRLTVV.